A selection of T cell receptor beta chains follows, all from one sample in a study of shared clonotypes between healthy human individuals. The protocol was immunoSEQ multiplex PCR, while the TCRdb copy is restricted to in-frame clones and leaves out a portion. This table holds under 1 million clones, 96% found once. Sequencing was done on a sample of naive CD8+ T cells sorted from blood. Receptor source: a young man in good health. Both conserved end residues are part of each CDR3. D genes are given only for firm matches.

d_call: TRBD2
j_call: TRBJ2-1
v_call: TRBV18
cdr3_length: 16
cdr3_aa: CASSGAGGIVYNEQFF
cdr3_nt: TGTGCCAGCTCGGGAGCGGGGGGGATCGTATACAATGAGCAGTTCTTC

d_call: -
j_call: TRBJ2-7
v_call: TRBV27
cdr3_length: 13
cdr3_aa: CASSLGGLGEQYF
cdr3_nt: TGTGCCAGCAGTTTGGGCGGCCTGGGAGAGCAGTACTTC

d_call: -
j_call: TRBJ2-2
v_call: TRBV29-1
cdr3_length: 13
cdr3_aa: CSIGLANTGELFF
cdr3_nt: TGCAGCATTGGATTGGCGAACACCGGGGAGCTGTTTTTT

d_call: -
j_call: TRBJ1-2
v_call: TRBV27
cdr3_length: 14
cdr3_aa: CASSSLSSAYGYTF
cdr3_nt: TGTGCCAGCAGTTCACTGTCGTCAGCCTATGGCTACACCTTC

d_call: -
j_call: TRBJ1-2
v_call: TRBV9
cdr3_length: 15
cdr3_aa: CASSANYRAHYGYTF
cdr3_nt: TGTGCCAGCAGCGCAAATTACAGGGCCCACTATGGCTACACCTTC

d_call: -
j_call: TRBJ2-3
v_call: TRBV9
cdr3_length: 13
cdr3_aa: CASSAGGSDTQYF
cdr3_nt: TGTGCCAGCAGCGCCGGGGGCTCAGATACGCAGTATTTT

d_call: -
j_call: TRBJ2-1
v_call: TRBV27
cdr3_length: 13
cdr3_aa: CASSYGLYNEQFF
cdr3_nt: TGTGCCAGCAGCTATGGATTGTACAATGAGCAGTTCTTC

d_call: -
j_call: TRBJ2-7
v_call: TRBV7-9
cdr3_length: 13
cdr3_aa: CASSLSSSYEQYF
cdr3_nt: TGTGCCAGCAGCTTAAGTTCCTCCTACGAGCAGTACTTC

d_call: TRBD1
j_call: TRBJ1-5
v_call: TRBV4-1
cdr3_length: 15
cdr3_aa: CASSQRTGWDQPQHF
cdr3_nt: TGCGCCAGCAGCCAAAGGACAGGGTGGGATCAGCCCCAGCATTTT

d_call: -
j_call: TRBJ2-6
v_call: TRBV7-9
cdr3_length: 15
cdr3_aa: CASSPESFGANVLTF
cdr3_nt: TGTGCCAGCAGCCCCGAGTCGTTTGGGGCCAACGTCCTGACTTTC

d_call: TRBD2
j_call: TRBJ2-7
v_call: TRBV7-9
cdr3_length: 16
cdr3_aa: CASSPRTSGRPNEQYF
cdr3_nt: TGTGCCAGCAGCCCGAGGACTAGCGGGAGGCCAAACGAGCAGTACTTC

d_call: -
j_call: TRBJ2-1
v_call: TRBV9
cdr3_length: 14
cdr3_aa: CASSVGTTLNEQFF
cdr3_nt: TGTGCCAGCAGCGTAGGGACTACCCTCAATGAGCAGTTCTTC

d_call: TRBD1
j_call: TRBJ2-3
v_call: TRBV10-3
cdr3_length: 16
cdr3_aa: CAIGTIPGQGTDTQYF
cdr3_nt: TGTGCCATCGGGACTATACCGGGACAGGGGACAGATACGCAGTATTTT

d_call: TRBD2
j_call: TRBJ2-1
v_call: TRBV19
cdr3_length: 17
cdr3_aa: CASSMASGRASNNEQFF
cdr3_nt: TGTGCCAGTAGTATGGCTAGCGGGAGGGCTTCGAACAATGAGCAGTTCTTC

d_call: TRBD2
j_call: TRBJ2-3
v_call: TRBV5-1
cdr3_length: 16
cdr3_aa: CASSPRLAGATDTQYF
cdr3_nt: TGCGCCAGCAGCCCCCGACTAGCGGGAGCGACAGATACGCAGTATTTT

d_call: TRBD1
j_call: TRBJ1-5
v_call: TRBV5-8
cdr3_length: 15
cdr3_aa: CASRLKQGASQPQHF
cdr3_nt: TGTGCCAGCAGGCTGAAGCAGGGGGCTTCCCAGCCCCAGCATTTT

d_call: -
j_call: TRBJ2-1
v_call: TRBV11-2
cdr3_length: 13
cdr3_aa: CASSFGSGYEQFF
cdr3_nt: TGTGCCAGCAGCTTTGGATCGGGGTATGAGCAGTTCTTC